The 24 T cell receptor beta chains below were found in one sample sequenced in a study of Ad26.COV2.S vaccination and SARS-CoV-2 variants. Assay used: immunoSEQ multiplex PCR; TCRdb lists only in-frame clones, some missing. The profile covers around 300,000 clones, with 88% appearing a single time and 6.4% taken by the ten largest. Indicated treatment: 15 to 20 received Ad26.COV2.S at low or high dose, single or two shots; 5 received placebo; per-sample allocation not given. Vaccine and placebo recipients were sampled on day 63 after the first injection. This sample comprised peripheral blood, obtained in a trial of Ad26.COV2.S vaccine versus placebo. These receptors were collected from a person aged 18-65 years who received the Ad26.COV2.S COVID-19 vaccine or a placebo.

The chain links TRBV18 to TRBJ2-1; 8 positions match TRBD2. CDR3 length: 12 amino acids. Germline assignment: CDR1 KGHSH and CDR2 LQKENI. V shed 1 base, J shed 10 bases, and the junction held 0 bases outside the gene matches. The CDR3 DNA reads as TGTGCCAGCTCACCACTAGCGGGGGAGCAGTTCTTC. Translation: CASSPLAGEQFF.

The J gene is TRBJ2-2, the V gene TRBV7-9; possibly TRBD1 or TRBD2 for D (5 bases each). Trimming left V 5 bases short and J 7 bases short, with 17 bases between. There are 15 residues in the CDR3. CDR1 is SEHNR, CDR2 FQNEAQ, per germline (reference sequence). CDR3 sequence reads: CASSPGPLDNGELFF. CDR3 nucleotide sequence: TGTGCCAGCAGCCCGGGGCCCCTCGATAACGGGGAGCTGTTTTTT.

As DNA, the CDR3 is TGTGCCAGTACGTCCCGGGAAAACATTCAGTACTTC. It translates to CASTSRENIQYF. The rearrangement links TRBV19 to TRBJ2-4; D gene unclear. The germline CDR1 and CDR2 sequences are LNHDA and SQIVND (reference sequence). The V end lost 7 bases, the J end lost 5 bases, and 9 bases lay between the germline ends. The CDR3 contains 12 residues.

This clone was recorded only once. The chain joins TRBV28 to TRBJ2-7, with D possibly being TRBD1 (5 bases). Trimming took 7 bases from V and 5 from J, leaving 18 bases between them. Germline-derived CDR1 and CDR2 are MDHEN and SYDVKM. The CDR3 covers 14 residues. CDR3 nucleotides: TGTGCCAGCACCGAAGAAGGGGCTTTGAACGAGCAGTACTTC. This codes for CASTEEGALNEQYF.

The chain uses TRBV28 and TRBJ2-3, with D hard to call. The ends were cut back, 5 bases at V and 2 bases at J, with 11 bases in the middle. The CDR3 consists of 14 residues. Per the germline V gene, CDR1 is MDHEN and CDR2 is SYDVKM. CDR3 region: CASSTSKLTDTQYF. Here the CDR3 DNA reads TGTGCCAGCAGTACGTCCAAGCTCACAGATACGCAGTATTTT.

The chain uses TRBV7-2 and TRBJ2-1, with 10 nucleotides matching TRBD1. This CDR3 has 15 amino acids. Trimming took 3 bases from V and 5 from J; bases not matched to a gene: 4. Germline V lookup: CDR1 SGHTA, CDR2 FQGNSA. This CDR3 is CASSLDRGIHNEQFF. The CDR3 bases are TGTGCCAGCAGCTTGGACAGGGGGATTCACAATGAGCAGTTCTTC.

The chain recombines TRBV27 with TRBJ2-5; possible D gene TRBD1, 6 bases. Germline CDR1 is MNHEY and CDR2 is SMNVEV (reference sequence). V lost 4 bases, J lost 1 base, and 16 bases lay in between. CDR3 size: 16 residues. Written as DNA, the CDR3 is TGTGCCAGCAGTTCTACAGGGCTGAGAGGCCAAGAGACCCAGTACTTC. Its protein is CASSSTGLRGQETQYF.

In this sample, this clone turned up once. The chain joins TRBV3-1 (or the pseudogene TRBV3-2) to TRBJ2-7; D may be TRBD2 (6 bases). Trimming took 1 base from V and 0 from J, leaving 22 bases between them. The CDR3 is 19 residues long. The germline V gene has CDR1 LGHDT and CDR2 YNNKEL (reference sequence). The CDR3 loop reads CASSQALGSLSRGSYEQYF. The DNA for the CDR3 is TGTGCCAGCAGCCAAGCTCTGGGGTCCCTTTCGCGGGGCTCCTACGAGCAGTACTTC.

This chain connects TRBV9 to TRBJ2-5, with TRBD1 matching over 8 bases. This CDR3 region has 14 residues. CDR1 and CDR2 (germline): SGDLS, YYNGEE. The V and J ends lost 4 bases and 1 base, in that order; junction bases with no gene match: 3. Written as DNA, the CDR3 is TGTGCCAGCAGCATTCAGGGGGCCCAAGAGACCCAGTACTTC. It yields the protein CASSIQGAQETQYF.

V and J are TRBV4-3 and TRBJ1-1; 7 bases map to TRBD1. This CDR3 has 14 residues. V shed 0 bases and J 6 bases; nucleotides not matched to a gene: 4. Germline V lookup: CDR1 LGHNA, CDR2 YSLEER. The CDR3 loop reads CASSQDPGQSEAFF. In nucleotides, the CDR3 is TGCGCCAGCAGCCAAGATCCGGGACAGTCTGAAGCTTTCTTT.

In DNA, the CDR3 is TGTGCCAGCAGTTACTCGAACAGGGTGGGCTCCTACGAGCAGTACTTC. Its protein is CASSYSNRVGSYEQYF. The chain recombines TRBV6-5 with TRBJ2-7; possible D gene TRBD1, 6 bases. V gave up 0 bases and J gave up 0 bases, with 12 bases separating them. CDR1 is MNHEY and CDR2 is SVGAGI in the germline V gene. This CDR3 is built from 16 residues.

The chain is built from TRBV28 and TRBJ2-2, with TRBD2 matching over 12 bases. The CDR3 extends over 15 amino acids. V trimming: 6 bases; J trimming: 6 bases; junction bases outside the gene matches: 5. CDR1 MDHEN and CDR2 SYDVKM come from the germline V gene. The CDR3 region is CASSPSGRASGELFF. CDR3 bases: TGTGCCAGCAGCCCTAGCGGGAGGGCGTCCGGGGAGCTGTTTTTT.

V usage is TRBV20-1 and J usage is TRBJ1-5, with 10 bases lining up with TRBD1. The CDR3 length is 15 residues. Trimming cost V 3 bases and J 6 bases; bases outside gene matches: 8. Looked up from germline, CDR1 is DFQATT and CDR2 is SNEGSKA (reference sequence). In DNA form, the CDR3 reads TGCAGTGCTAGTCCAGGGGACAGGGGTGGTCAGCCCCAGCATTTT. Translation gives CSASPGDRGGQPQHF.

The V gene is TRBV6-1, the J gene TRBJ2-7, with 10 bases fitting TRBD1. CDR3 size: 16 residues. Germline-derived CDR1 and CDR2 are MNHNS and SASEGT. V shed 2 bases, J shed 5 bases, and the junction held 9 bases outside the gene matches. CDR3 residues: CASSEFWDRGMNEQYF. In DNA, the CDR3 is TGTGCCAGCAGTGAATTCTGGGACAGGGGCATGAACGAGCAGTACTTC.

This clone was found a few times. Other DNA sequences of this sample code for an identical CDR3. V is TRBV9 and J is TRBJ2-1; 9 bases match TRBD2. From germline, CDR1 is SGDLS and CDR2 YYNGEE. Trimming took 0 bases from V and 4 from J; bases not matched to a gene: 2. This CDR3 region has 15 residues. CDR3 sequence: CASSVASGTYNEQFF. CDR3 nucleotide sequence: TGTGCCAGCAGCGTAGCTAGCGGGACATACAATGAGCAGTTCTTC.

The J gene is TRBJ1-6, the V gene TRBV9, with D maybe TRBD1 (5 bases). The CDR3 has 12 amino acids. CDR1 and CDR2 from the germline V gene are SGDLS and YYNGEE. V was shortened by 5 bases and J by 7 bases, with 7 bases between the two germline ends. In nucleotides, the CDR3 is TGTGCCAGCAGGACAGAGAATTCACCCCTCCACTTT. Its translation is CASRTENSPLHF.

This chain connects TRBV28 to TRBJ1-2, with 7 bases identical to TRBD1. V shed 7 bases, J shed 3 bases, and the junction held 5 bases outside the gene matches. The CDR3 loop spans 13 amino acids. Per germline, CDR1 MDHEN and CDR2 SYDVKM. The CDR3 loop is CASISTGDYGYTF. CDR3 nucleotides: TGTGCCAGCATCTCCACAGGGGACTATGGCTACACCTTC.

The chain uses TRBV19 and TRBJ1-4; 8 nucleotides line up with TRBD1. Trimming removed 7 bases from V and 5 bases from J; junction bases left unmatched: 9. The germline V gene has CDR1 LNHDA and CDR2 SQIVND (reference sequence). CDR3 size: 15 residues. In DNA, the CDR3 is TGTGCCAGTAACCTTCAGGGGGCTCAAAATGAAAAACTGTTTTTT. Protein: CASNLQGAQNEKLFF.

With respect to this clone: Other nucleotide sequences in the sample specify the same CDR3. The rearrangement links TRBV18 to TRBJ2-7; 13 bases map to TRBD2. This CDR3 has 15 residues. Unmatched junction bases numbered 2, after V lost 3 bases and J lost 3 bases. CDR1 KGHSH and CDR2 LQKENI come from the germline V gene. The CDR3 nucleotides read TGTGCCAGCTCACCCGGGACTAGCGGGAACTACGAGCAGTACTTC. Its translation: CASSPGTSGNYEQYF.

The V call is TRBV7-3, the J call TRBJ1-2; D not resolved. Per the germline V gene, CDR1 is SGHTA and CDR2 is FQGTGA. This CDR3 comprises 15 residues. V lost 5 bases, J lost 4 bases, and 17 bases lay in between. The CDR3: CASSPNRGFRYGYTF. CDR3 bases: TGTGCCAGCAGCCCTAATAGAGGGTTCCGCTATGGCTACACCTTC.

This clone was picked up a small number of times. The gene calls are TRBV19 and TRBJ1-3, with D hard to call. Germline V lookup: CDR1 LNHDA, CDR2 SQIVND (reference sequence). The length of the CDR3 is 13 residues. The V and J ends lost 6 bases and 0 bases respectively, with 6 bases between them. The DNA for the CDR3 is TGTGCCAGTAGATTACGCTCTGGAAACACCATATATTTT. This translates into CASRLRSGNTIYF.

The chain uses TRBV27 and TRBJ2-1; D not certain. V lost 2 bases and J lost 10, with 9 bases in between. Germline V gene lookup returns CDR1 MNHEY and CDR2 SMNVEV (reference sequence). The CDR3 runs 12 residues. The CDR3 DNA is TGTGCCAGCAGTTTACCGGACGGGGAGCAGTTCTTC. Its translation: CASSLPDGEQFF.

The rearrangement joins TRBV28 to TRBJ2-1, with 10 bases lining up with TRBD2. The CDR3 is 16 amino acids. J was trimmed by 5 bases and V by 6 bases; bases with no gene match: 10. Germline lookup yields CDR1 MDHEN and CDR2 SYDVKM. The CDR3 nucleotides are TGTGCCAGCAGCATAGCTAGCGGGAGATCCAACAATGAGCAGTTCTTC. Encoded protein: CASSIASGRSNNEQFF.

This rearrangement joins TRBV10-3 to TRBJ1-6; TRBD1 matches 7 bases. CDR3 size: 14 residues. The germline CDR1 and CDR2 sequences are ENHRY and SYGVKD. Unmatched junction bases numbered 7, after V lost 6 bases and J lost 8 bases. The CDR3 reads CAISQQGRDSPLHF. The CDR3 coding sequence is TGTGCCATCAGCCAACAGGGGAGAGATTCACCCCTCCACTTT.